A single TCR beta chain is shown here with its context. Its antigen is unidentified. One junction end disagrees with the germline gene, perhaps due to a read error. The roughly 18-34 mg bulk tissue piece was not sorted before simultaneous RNA and DNA extraction. No treatment had been given to the patients, who were chronically infected with HBV. From roughly 500 ng total RNA, TCR beta cDNA was generated with a primer in the constant region. Slightly modified ARM-PCR served as the procedure for the TCR beta libraries. These libraries came from three rounds of nested multiplex PCR. The first two PCR rounds used TRBV1-TRBV30 primers with a Cbeta primer, roughly 10 cycles each. TCRdb re-called the multiplex PCR reads through MiXCR, storing one row per CDR3 protein. The sample holds about 78,000 distinct CDR3 sequences, 70% to 80% seen once. CDR1 and CDR2 (germline): MGHRA, YSYEKL. The CDR3 runs to 15 residues.

This entry is derived from a study of tumor-infiltrating lymphocytes in primary liver carcinoma. Overall study results and limits: Overlap between tumor regions exceeded overlap of tumor with adjacent tissue or blood. Compared with blood, tumor repertoires held significantly more in their top 250 clones.

Sequenced material: liver tumor tissue from sampling region 4. The subset is: tumor region T4, right-lateral pole. J is TRBJ2-7 and V is TRBV4-1; D gene uncertain. The clonotype was recovered from an older woman with primary liver carcinoma and hepatitis B virus infection. The CDR3 loop reads CASSQSNRRNYGQYF. The CDR3 coding sequence is TGCGCCAGCAGCCAGTCTAACCGTAGAAATTACGGGCAGTACTTC.